The clone carrying this TCR beta chain was seen repeatedly, ten times or more. MiXCR, run by TCRdb on the RT-PCR reads, gives a single entry per CDR3 protein. The data contain fewer than 800,000 distinct CDR3 sequences, 12% to 15% of them seen just once; the ten biggest clones take up roughly 4%. After removal of 5 bases from V and 6 bases from J, the junction contained 10 bases not matched to a gene. The CDR3 length is 15 residues. The origin of this receptor is a female donor in good health, serving as a healthy control. The source material was memory CD4+ T cells from blood. V usage is TRBV12-3 or TRBV12-4 and J usage is TRBJ1-2; 9 bases are shared with TRBD1. CDR3 residues: CASSLLLQGANGYTF. For the CDR3, the DNA is TGTGCCAGCAGTCTTCTGTTACAGGGGGCGAATGGCTACACCTTC.